This T cell receptor (beta chain) was retrieved from a study of shared clonotypes between healthy human individuals. The assay was immunoSEQ multiplex PCR, and TCRdb's table has in-frame clones only and misses some. Altogether more than 90,000 clones are present, under 70% being singletons, with the ten largest covering 35% to 55%. Germline CDR1 and CDR2: LNHDA and SQIVND (reference sequence). V was trimmed by 5 bases and J by 2 bases, leaving 11 bases between them. CDR3 size: 14 residues. The J gene is TRBJ2-3, the V gene TRBV19; possible D gene TRBD2, 6 bases. This clonotype originated in a man younger than 45 in good health. Input material: memory CD8+ T cells sorted from blood. As to subset: CD45RO+ cells pooled with CCR7-negative TemRA cells. CDR3 in DNA: TGTGCCAGTAGTTCCAGACTAGACACAGATACGCAGTATTTT. This gives the protein CASSSRLDTDTQYF.